Below, 20 T cell receptor beta chains from the same sample are listed, as sequenced in a study of T cells in Graves' hyperthyroidism and ophthalmopathy. The CDR3 regions of TCR beta were amplified from RNA transcripts. Researchers ran a first-round RT-PCR on the TCR CDR3 using the HTBI primer set. Each CDR3 protein is one row after TCRdb ran MiXCR on the multiplex PCR reads. The profile shows roughly 650,000 distinct CDR3 sequences, 16% of them singletons. The source material was blood. Receptor source: a woman between 40 and 55 years old with Graves' ophthalmopathy.

This rearrangement joins TRBV27 to TRBJ2-5, with D possibly matching TRBD1 (6 bases). The CDR3 is 16 amino acids. CDR1 is MNHEY, CDR2 SMNVEV, per germline (reference sequence). Trimming left V 5 bases short and J 5 bases short, with 21 bases between. The CDR3 region has the DNA TGTGCCAGCAGTGGCGACAGGCTCGGAGTTGTGGAGACCCAGTACTTC. As protein: CASSGDRLGVVETQYF.

This clonotype was picked up a small number of times. The chain combines TRBV19 with TRBJ1-1, with 7 bases identical to TRBD1. V lost 8 bases and J lost 5; bases outside the gene matches: 11. CDR3 length: 14 amino acids. The germline V gene has CDR1 LNHDA and CDR2 SQIVND (reference sequence). This CDR3 reads CASHETGFFTEAFF. In DNA, the CDR3 is TGTGCCAGTCATGAGACAGGGTTCTTTACTGAAGCTTTCTTT.

The chain employs TRBV19 and TRBJ1-6, with 7 bases that match TRBD1. Trimming cost V 5 bases and J 9 bases; bases outside gene matches: 13. CDR1 and CDR2 from the germline V gene are LNHDA and SQIVND (reference sequence). The length of the CDR3 is 16 residues. The CDR3 coding sequence is TGTGCCAGTAGTGCGTCTTTGGGACAGCTCGGTTCACCCCTCCACTTT. This encodes CASSASLGQLGSPLHF.

The chain employs TRBV6-1 and TRBJ1-5; 9 bases are a match to TRBD1. CDR3 length: 15 residues. V was pared by 5 bases and J by 8 bases, with 10 bases of the junction left unmatched. Per germline, CDR1 MNHNS and CDR2 SASEGT. The CDR3 DNA reads TGTGCCAGCAGTAGGACAGGGGTTCTGGGAAAGCCCCAGCATTTT. Translation: CASSRTGVLGKPQHF.

This clonotype was found many times. The rearrangement joins TRBV20-1 to TRBJ2-7, with D possibly matching TRBD1 (6 bases). This CDR3 is 15 amino acids long. V shed 0 bases and J shed 4 bases, with 16 bases lying between them. Germline lookup yields CDR1 DFQATT and CDR2 SNEGSKA (reference sequence). The CDR3 protein is CSARDMGASRYEQYF. In nucleotides, the CDR3 is TGCAGTGCTAGAGATATGGGGGCCTCCCGATACGAGCAGTACTTC.

There are many counts of this clonotype. The rearrangement links TRBV7-3 to TRBJ2-1, with D tentatively TRBD1 (6 bases). Germline values: CDR1 SGHTA, CDR2 FQGTGA. There are 15 residues in the CDR3. V was cut by 3 bases and J by 1 base, with 10 bases left in between. The CDR3, as DNA: TGTGCCAGCAGCTTTGGGGACAAGTCCTACAATGAGCAGTTCTTC. As protein: CASSFGDKSYNEQFF.

The V call is TRBV2, the J call TRBJ2-7; D may be TRBD1 or TRBD2 (6 bases each). This CDR3 region has 12 residues. Germline V gene sequence: CDR1 SNHLY, CDR2 FYNNEI. V was pared by 8 bases and J by 2 bases, with 10 bases between. For the CDR3, the DNA is TGTGCCAGCGGGGGGACAACCTACGAGCAGTACTTC. Translation: CASGGTTYEQYF.

This clonotype has a count of ten or more. V usage is TRBV20-1 and J usage is TRBJ2-7; possibly TRBD2 for D (6 bases). Germline CDR1 reads DFQATT; CDR2 reads SNEGSKA (reference sequence). This CDR3 region has 12 residues. V was pared by 6 bases and J by 2 bases, with 11 bases between. As DNA, the CDR3 is TGCAGTGCAAACCGGGAGACCTACGAGCAGTACTTC. This encodes CSANRETYEQYF.

This clonotype was seen repeatedly, ten times or more. The chain has TRBV20-1 and TRBJ2-7; unclear D gene. This CDR3 is 14 amino acids long. Trimming took 1 base from V and 0 from J, leaving 10 bases between them. Germline values: CDR1 DFQATT, CDR2 SNEGSKA (reference sequence). This CDR3 is CSARGATPSYEQYF. The CDR3 DNA reads TGCAGTGCTAGAGGGGCTACCCCCTCCTACGAGCAGTACTTC.

This clonotype was counted many times. V gene TRBV18 combines with J gene TRBJ1-1, with 7 nucleotides matching TRBD1. J was trimmed by 4 bases and V by 3 bases; bases with no gene match: 11. The germline V gene has CDR1 KGHSH and CDR2 LQKENI. This CDR3 is 16 amino acids long. The DNA of the CDR3 is TGTGCCAGCTCACCCACTCTACGAGGGGGCGGCACTGAAGCTTTCTTT. Protein: CASSPTLRGGGTEAFF.

A few counts support this clonotype. This chain joins TRBV10-3 and TRBJ1-1, with 7 bases identical to TRBD1. The CDR3 is 19 amino acids. J lost 0 bases, V lost 6 bases, and 19 bases had no gene match. The germline V gene encodes CDR1 ENHRY and CDR2 SYGVKD. CDR3 protein: CAISGGIKQGNMMNTEAFF. Here the CDR3 DNA reads TGTGCCATCAGCGGGGGAATCAAACAGGGGAATATGATGAACACTGAAGCTTTCTTT.

In this sample, this clonotype turned up a few times. V gene TRBV5-6 combines with J gene TRBJ2-2; D is undetermined. Trimming removed 3 bases at V and 4 bases at J, with 4 bases between. There are 12 residues in the CDR3. In germline, CDR1 is SGHDT, CDR2 YYEEEE. CDR3 in DNA: TGTGCCAGCAGCTCCGCCACCGGGGAGCTGTTTTTT. Translated: CASSSATGELFF.

This clonotype was counted ten times or more. The chain recombines TRBV5-1 with TRBJ2-5; no clear D gene. Trimming took off 5 bases at V and 5 bases at J, with 19 bases between the two ends. CDR1 is SGHRS and CDR2 is YFSETQ in the germline V gene. This CDR3 has 15 residues. The chain's CDR3 is CASSRTGGVSETQYF. The CDR3 nucleotides are TGCGCCAGCAGTAGGACCGGTGGCGTCTCGGAGACCCAGTACTTC.

V and J are TRBV20-1 and TRBJ2-2, with no clear D. Germline CDR1 and CDR2: DFQATT and SNEGSKA (reference sequence). The CDR3 spans 13 residues. V lost 1 base to trimming and J lost 4 bases, with 7 bases between them. The CDR3 nucleotides read TGCAGTGCTAGAGCGGACCCCACCGGGGAGCTGTTTTTT. Translation: CSARADPTGELFF.

In this sample, this clonotype turned up many times. This chain joins TRBV28 and TRBJ2-3, with 12 bases aligning to TRBD2. The germline V gene encodes CDR1 MDHEN and CDR2 SYDVKM. There are 16 residues in the CDR3. J was trimmed by 6 bases and V by 3 bases; bases with no gene match: 7. CDR3 coding DNA: TGTGCCAGCAGTTTCAGGACTAGCGGGATCGCGGATACGCAGTATTTT. It translates to CASSFRTSGIADTQYF. The entire variable domain, with the rest obtained from reference TRBV28 and TRBJ2-3, is as follows: DVKVTQSSRYLVKRTGEKVFLECVQDMDHENMFWYRQDPGLGLRLIYFSYDVKMKEKGDIPEGYSVSREKKERFSLILESASTNQTSMYLCASSFRTSGIADTQYFGPGTRLTVL.

This clonotype has at least ten counts. Its ends do not fully match the called genes, so a read error is possible. V is TRBV12-5 and J is TRBJ1-2; 8 positions agree with TRBD1. Germline values: CDR1 LGHNT, CDR2 FRNRAP. The CDR3 length is 13 residues. CDR3 sequence reads: CASGLDRVGGYTF. CDR3 DNA: TGTGCTAGTGGCTTGGACAGGGTGGGTGGCTACACCTTC.

Many counts were recorded for this clonotype. This chain connects TRBV5-5 to TRBJ1-2; unclear D gene. Trimming shortened V by 0 bases and J by 5 bases, and 8 bases separated the two germline ends. Germline V gene sequence: CDR1 SGHKS, CDR2 YYEKEE (reference sequence). The CDR3 loop spans 13 amino acids. The DNA for the CDR3 is TGTGCCAGCAGCTTGGCCGGGTCTTATGGCTACACCTTC. Translated, it gives CASSLAGSYGYTF.

This clonotype was found many times. CDR3 DNA: TGTGCCAGCAGTTTAGTCTCCTACAATGAGCAGTTCTTC. The encoded protein is CASSLVSYNEQFF. The chain carries TRBV12-3 or TRBV12-4 and TRBJ2-1; D call uncertain. V shed 1 base and J shed 0 bases, with 1 base lying between them. The CDR3 sequence is 13 residues long.

This clonotype was detected many times. The rearrangement uses TRBV11-1 and TRBJ2-7; 12 bases are shared with TRBD1. CDR3 length: 13 residues. In germline, CDR1 is SGHAT, CDR2 FQDESV (reference sequence). V dropped 5 bases and J dropped 6; count of bases not matched to a gene: 2. The CDR3 loop reads CASSRGQGAEQYF. The CDR3 DNA reads as TGTGCCAGCAGCCGGGGACAGGGGGCCGAGCAGTACTTC.

This clonotype was counted many times. J is TRBJ1-5 and V is TRBV28; possible D gene TRBD1, 5 bases. Between the trimmed V and J ends, which lost 2 bases and 5 bases, there was a span of 10 bases. This CDR3 is built from 14 residues. The germline gives CDR1 MDHEN, CDR2 SYDVKM. CDR3 in DNA: TGTGCCAGCAGTTTAGGGGGGGTAGATCAGCCCCAGCATTTT. Its protein is CASSLGGVDQPQHF.